This T cell receptor beta chain was obtained from a study of blood T cell repertoires in COVID-19. Libraries were prepared by immunoSEQ multiplex PCR; TCRdb keeps only in-frame clonotypes and omits some of them. The sample lists about 250,000 clones, roughly four fifths occurring once. V was clipped by 0 bases and J by 5 bases, with 9 bases between them. Germline V gene sequence: CDR1 SGHDT, CDR2 YYEEEE. This CDR3 is built from 14 residues. The specimen sequenced was peripheral blood. The chain recombines TRBV5-6 with TRBJ2-1, with D uncertain. The receptor was derived from a woman aged 65 to 85 with acute or convalescent COVID-19. The CDR3, as DNA: TGTGCCAGCAGCTTGGAAGTAGAGGACAATGAGCAGTTCTTC. Protein: CASSLEVEDNEQFF.